Below are 18 T cell receptor beta chains sequenced from a single sample in a study of T cells after yellow fever vaccination. One entry per CDR3 protein results from TCRdb running MiXCR on the 5' RACE reads. The sample consists of about 360,000 distinct CDR3 sequences, more than 5.5% of them appearing once. Sequences were derived from PBMCs, sampled 5 days after the yellow fever booster vaccination. The receptors were gathered from a man aged 30 to 39 who received the YFV17D yellow fever vaccine.

This clonotype was found a few times. V usage is TRBV4-3 and J usage is TRBJ2-3; D call uncertain. The length of the CDR3 is 13 residues. From germline, CDR1 is LGHNA and CDR2 YSLEER. V lost 8 bases and J lost 0, with 9 bases in between. CDR3 coding DNA: TGCGCCAGCGGCTCTACGAGCACAGATACGCAGTATTTT. As protein: CASGSTSTDTQYF.

This clonotype was detected a few times. The rearrangement links TRBV12-3 or TRBV12-4 to TRBJ2-1, with unresolved D. The CDR3 is 13 amino acids. Trimming removed 5 bases at V and 8 bases at J, with 13 bases between. The CDR3 here is CASSLLSADEQFF. The CDR3 DNA sequence: TGTGCCAGCAGTCTCCTTTCGGCGGATGAGCAGTTCTTC.

The chain recombines TRBV12-3 or TRBV12-4 with TRBJ2-7, with 8 bases that match TRBD1. This CDR3 has 14 amino acids. J gave up 3 bases and V 4 bases, and 5 bases lay outside the gene matches. The chain's CDR3 is CASSSRGPVYEQYF. Written as DNA, the CDR3 is TGTGCCAGCAGTTCCAGGGGGCCGGTCTACGAGCAGTACTTC.

This clonotype occurred a few times. The gene calls are TRBV29-1 and TRBJ2-2, with 8 bases aligning to TRBD1. The CDR3 covers 16 residues. V was clipped by 3 bases and J by 0 bases; unmatched bases: 6. Germline V lookup: CDR1 SQVTM, CDR2 ANQGSEA. As DNA, the CDR3 is TGCAGCGTTGACGCCGGGACAGGATCGAACACCGGGGAGCTGTTTTTT. As protein: CSVDAGTGSNTGELFF.

The table lists this clonotype with many counts. The J gene is TRBJ2-1, the V gene TRBV3-1; 10 bases are a match to TRBD2. Per the germline V gene, CDR1 is LGHDT and CDR2 is YNNKEL (reference sequence). The CDR3 extends over 18 amino acids. Germline trimming cut 0 bases from V and 4 bases from J; bases unmatched to any gene: 9. The CDR3 nucleotides are TGTGCCAGCAGCCAAGATCCAGTCACTAGCGGGGATTACAATGAGCAGTTCTTC. Its protein product is CASSQDPVTSGDYNEQFF.

The CDR3 loop is CASSLREEQYF. DNA for the CDR3: TGTGCCAGCAGTCTGCGGGAGGAGCAGTACTTC. The chain recombines TRBV12-3 or TRBV12-4 with TRBJ2-7; 7 bases match TRBD2. The junction had 2 bases not matched to a gene; V was cut back by 5 bases and J by 7 bases. This CDR3 is 11 amino acids long.

The table lists this clonotype with many counts. The chain combines TRBV7-9 with TRBJ2-1; no clear D gene. The CDR3 runs to 15 residues. Germline values: CDR1 SEHNR, CDR2 FQNEAQ (reference sequence). The germline V and J ends were trimmed by 0 bases and 2 bases, with 8 bases remaining between them. CDR3 nucleotide sequence: TGTGCCAGCAGCTTAGCGGCAACCACCTACAATGAGCAGTTCTTC. It yields the protein CASSLAATTYNEQFF.

The V gene is TRBV7-2, the J gene TRBJ2-1; the D gene is possibly TRBD1 (5 bases). The germline V and J ends were trimmed by 1 base and 4 bases, with 11 bases remaining between them. CDR3 length: 15 amino acids. Germline V CDR1 and CDR2: SGHTA, FQGNSA. The CDR3 here is CASSLGAGPYNEQFF. DNA for the CDR3: TGTGCCAGCAGCTTAGGAGCAGGGCCTTACAATGAGCAGTTCTTC.

Ten or more counts support this clonotype. The chain has TRBV4-2 and TRBJ2-4; D not certain. V was pared by 0 bases and J by 8 bases, with 8 bases between. The germline CDR1 and CDR2 sequences are LGHNA and YNFKEQ. There are 13 residues in the CDR3. The CDR3 bases are TGTGCCAGCAGCCAAGAGTCTTGGGACATTCAGTACTTC. Amino acid sequence: CASSQESWDIQYF.

Comment on this clonotype: A read error may account for a junction end that differs from germline. The V gene is TRBV20-1, the J gene TRBJ1-1, with 9 bases lining up with TRBD1. CDR1 and CDR2 (germline): DFQATT, SNEGSKA (reference sequence). The CDR3 has 16 residues. The CDR3 spells CCARDGQGIMNTEAFF. The CDR3 region has the DNA TGCTGTGCTAGAGACGGACAGGGGATAATGAACACTGAAGCTTTCTTT.

This clonotype was detected only a few times. V and J are TRBV11-2 and TRBJ1-4; D uncertain. This CDR3 has 13 residues. Trimming pared 3 bases from V and 9 bases from J, leaving 11 bases between. Germline V gene data show CDR1 as SGHAT and CDR2 as FQNNGV. In DNA, the CDR3 is TGTGCCAGCAGCTTTGGCCAGAATCAAAAACTGTTTTTT. Its translation: CASSFGQNQKLFF.

In DNA, the CDR3 is TGTGCCAGCAGCTGGGAACTGAATGAGCAGTTCTTC. This gives the protein CASSWELNEQFF. The chain uses TRBV7-2 and TRBJ2-1; D is unclear. V lost 4 bases to trimming and J lost 7 bases, with 8 bases between them. The CDR3 length is 12 residues. The germline gives CDR1 SGHTA, CDR2 FQGNSA.

This clonotype has a count of ten or more. The chain has TRBV6-1 and TRBJ1-1; no clear D gene. CDR3 length: 13 amino acids. Germline lookup yields CDR1 MNHNS and CDR2 SASEGT. V lost 7 bases and J 1 base, leaving 10 bases between the germline ends. CDR3 region: CASKRSRNTEAFF. The CDR3 DNA is TGTGCCAGCAAGAGGAGCAGGAACACTGAAGCTTTCTTT.

The chain links TRBV3-1 to TRBJ2-3; 11 positions match TRBD1. CDR1 is LGHDT and CDR2 is YNNKEL in the germline V gene (reference sequence). Germline trimming cut 10 bases from V and 1 base from J; bases unmatched to any gene: 4. The CDR3 length is 14 residues. The CDR3 DNA sequence: TGTGCCACCAGGACAGGGGGCCGCACAGATACGCAGTATTTT. Its protein is CATRTGGRTDTQYF.

The chain combines TRBV29-1 with TRBJ2-1; a weak D match, TRBD2 (7 bases). This CDR3 has 14 amino acids. Germline CDR1 is SQVTM and CDR2 is ANQGSEA. V was clipped by 3 bases and J by 8 bases, with 17 bases between them. The CDR3, as DNA: TGCAGCGTTGACGATAAGGGGGGGTGGGATGAGCAGTTCTTC. Its translation is CSVDDKGGWDEQFF.

Ten or more counts support this clonotype. This chain connects TRBV5-1 to TRBJ1-5, with TRBD1 as a possible D gene (5 bases). The CDR3 spans 15 residues. From germline, CDR1 is SGHRS and CDR2 YFSETQ. Trimming left V 5 bases short and J 5 bases short, with 17 bases between. The CDR3 DNA reads as TGCGCCAGCAGTTATGGCTGGGGGAAGGATCAGCCCCAGCATTTT. It translates to CASSYGWGKDQPQHF.

The chain employs TRBV5-1 and TRBJ2-7, with TRBD1 matching 8 bases. Germline V gives CDR1 SGHRS, CDR2 YFSETQ. V trimming: 4 bases; J trimming: 0 bases; junction bases outside the gene matches: 3. The CDR3 length is 14 residues. The CDR3 loop reads CASSRTGTSYEQYF. The CDR3 bases are TGCGCCAGCAGCAGGACAGGGACCTCCTACGAGCAGTACTTC.

The gene calls are TRBV7-8 and TRBJ2-7, with 8 bases matching TRBD1. The CDR3 runs to 14 residues. With V trimmed by 5 bases and J by 3 bases, 6 bases remained unmatched. Germline loops: CDR1 SGHVS, CDR2 FQNEAQ. Written as DNA, the CDR3 is TGTGCCAGCAGCGGGGGACAGGCGTACTACGAGCAGTACTTC. Translated: CASSGGQAYYEQYF. The full variable domain, rest sourced from reference TRBV7-8 and TRBJ2-7, is GAGVSQSPRYKVAKRGQDVALRCDPISGHVSLFWYQQALGQGPEFLTYFQNEAQLDKSGLPSDRFFAERPEGSVSTLKIQRTQQEDSAVYLCASSGGQAYYEQYFGPGTRLTVT.